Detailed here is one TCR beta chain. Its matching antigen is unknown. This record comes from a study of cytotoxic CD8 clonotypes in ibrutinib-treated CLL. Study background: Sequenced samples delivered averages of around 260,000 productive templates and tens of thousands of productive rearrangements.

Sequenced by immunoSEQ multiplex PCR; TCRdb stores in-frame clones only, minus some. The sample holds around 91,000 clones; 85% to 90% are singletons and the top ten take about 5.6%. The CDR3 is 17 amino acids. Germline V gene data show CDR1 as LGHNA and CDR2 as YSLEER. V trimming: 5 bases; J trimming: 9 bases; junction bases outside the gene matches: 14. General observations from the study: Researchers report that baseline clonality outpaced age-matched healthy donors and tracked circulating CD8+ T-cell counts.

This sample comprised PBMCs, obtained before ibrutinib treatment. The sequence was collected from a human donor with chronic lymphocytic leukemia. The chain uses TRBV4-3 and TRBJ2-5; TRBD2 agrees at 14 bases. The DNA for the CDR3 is TGCGCCAGCAGCAAGGGACTAGCGGGAGAGGGAAGAGGGGCCCAGTACTTC. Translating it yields CASSKGLAGEGRGAQYF.